These 20 T cell receptor beta chains were sequenced from one sample in a study of shared clonotypes between healthy human individuals. Here immunoSEQ multiplex PCR was the method, and the copy in TCRdb shows in-frame clones only, minus some. The table lists about 600,000 clones, around 97% of them singletons, with approximately 0.057% in the top ten. The material sequenced was naive CD4+ T cells sorted from blood. The subset: CD45RA+ positively selected. The receptors derive from a woman between 25 and 40 years old in good health.

This rearrangement joins TRBV9 to TRBJ2-5, with D possibly being TRBD2 (6 bases). CDR1 is SGDLS, CDR2 YYNGEE, per germline. V was cut by 1 base and J by 2 bases, with 12 bases left in between. There are 15 residues in the CDR3. The CDR3 region is CASSVSGLRQETQYF. Here the CDR3 DNA reads TGTGCCAGCAGCGTATCGGGACTGAGACAAGAGACCCAGTACTTC.

The V call is TRBV5-1, the J call TRBJ2-3; possibly TRBD2 for D (6 bases). The V gene lost 0 bases and the J gene lost 8 bases, with 10 bases spanning the gap. Per germline, CDR1 SGHRS and CDR2 YFSETQ. This CDR3 has 13 amino acids. The CDR3 region has the DNA TGCGCCAGCAGCTTGGGGCGGGGAGGTACGCAGTATTTT. It specifies CASSLGRGGTQYF.

This chain joins TRBV2 and TRBJ2-7; no firm D call. The CDR3 runs 12 residues. V was cut by 7 bases and J by 2 bases, with 9 bases left in between. CDR1 and CDR2 from the germline V gene are SNHLY and FYNNEI. The CDR3 DNA follows: TGTGCCAGCACCAGGACCCCCTACGAGCAGTACTTC. Translation gives CASTRTPYEQYF. The complete variable domain, with remaining parts taken from reference TRBV2 and TRBJ2-7, reads EPEVTQTPSHQVTQMGQEVILRCVPISNHLYFYWYRQILGQKVEFLVSFYNNEISEKSEIFDDQFSVERPDGSNFTLKIRSTKLEDSAMYFCASTRTPYEQYFGPGTRLTVT.

The gene calls are TRBV6-6 and TRBJ2-1, with 10 nucleotides matching TRBD2. V shed 0 bases and J 12 bases; nucleotides not matched to a gene: 11. Germline CDR1 reads MNHNY; CDR2 reads SVGAGI (reference sequence). This CDR3 comprises 16 residues. For the CDR3, the DNA is TGTGCCAGCAGTTACTCGGAGCAAGCGGGAGGGATGGGGCAGTTCTTC. The encoded protein is CASSYSEQAGGMGQFF.

The chain uses TRBV27 and TRBJ1-3, with TRBD1 identical over 7 bases. This CDR3 region has 14 residues. CDR1 MNHEY and CDR2 SMNVEV come from the germline V gene (reference sequence). The V gene end was trimmed by 6 bases and the J gene end by 4 bases; junction bases not matched to a gene: 6. In nucleotides, the CDR3 is TGTGCCAGCAGCTCTGACAGGGAAGGAAACACCATATATTTT. Amino acid sequence: CASSSDREGNTIYF.

J is TRBJ1-1 and V is TRBV6-1; TRBD1 matches at 9 bases. Germline loops: CDR1 MNHNS, CDR2 SASEGT. V shed 2 bases, J shed 5 bases, and the junction held 15 bases outside the gene matches. The CDR3 has 18 residues. CDR3 amino acids: CASSEIFGGTGGETEAFF. The CDR3 nucleotides are TGTGCCAGCAGTGAAATCTTTGGCGGCACAGGGGGCGAAACTGAAGCTTTCTTT.

This clone was recorded once. The chain uses TRBV29-1 and TRBJ2-3; D uncertain. V lost 0 bases to trimming and J lost 1 base, with 8 bases between them. The CDR3 totals 14 residues. Germline CDR1 reads SQVTM; CDR2 reads ANQGSEA. CDR3 sequence reads: CSVEEFLGTDTQYF. CDR3 nucleotides: TGCAGCGTTGAAGAGTTCCTAGGCACAGATACGCAGTATTTT.

The chain couples TRBV2 to TRBJ2-1, with TRBD1 identical over 9 bases. The CDR3 totals 16 residues. From germline, CDR1 is SNHLY and CDR2 FYNNEI. V was pared by 6 bases and J by 4 bases, with 10 bases of the junction left unmatched. CDR3: CASRSLLGTGYNEQFF. In nucleotides, the CDR3 is TGTGCCAGCAGATCCCTGTTGGGGACAGGGTACAATGAGCAGTTCTTC.

CDR3 DNA sequence: TGCGCCAGCAGTGATCCTAGCGGGACAGATACGCAGTATTTT. This translates into CASSDPSGTDTQYF. V usage is TRBV10-1 and J usage is TRBJ2-3; 8 nucleotides align to TRBD2. This CDR3 is 14 amino acids long. V gave up 3 bases and J gave up 3 bases; unmatched junction bases: 2. Germline-derived CDR1 and CDR2 are WNHNN and SYGVQD (reference sequence).

The chain recombines TRBV6-1 with TRBJ2-5, with 9 nucleotides matching TRBD2. The CDR3 contains 14 residues. The germline V gene has CDR1 MNHNS and CDR2 SASEGT. After removal of 1 base from V and 7 bases from J, the junction contained 4 bases not matched to a gene. In DNA form, the CDR3 reads TGTGCCAGCAGTGAAGGGGTAGCGGGAGTGACCCAGTACTTC. Translation: CASSEGVAGVTQYF.

This chain joins TRBV19 and TRBJ1-6; D is unclear. This CDR3 has 14 residues. The V end lost 9 bases, the J end lost 7 bases, and 16 bases lay between the germline ends. Germline CDR1 and CDR2: LNHDA and SQIVND (reference sequence). Written as DNA, the CDR3 is TGTGCCAGCCTCGGTAGGCCACCCAATTCACCCCTCCACTTT. Protein: CASLGRPPNSPLHF. The entire variable domain, with the rest obtained from reference TRBV19 and TRBJ1-6, is as follows: DGGITQSPKYLFRKEGQNVTLSCEQNLNHDAMYWYRQDPGQGLRLIYYSQIVNDFQKGDIAEGYSVSREKKESFPLTVTSAQKNPTAFYLCASLGRPPNSPLHFGNGTRLTVT.

The chain employs TRBV5-5 and TRBJ2-2; D uncertain. V lost 1 base and J lost 5, with 6 bases in between. Germline CDR1 is SGHKS and CDR2 is YYEKEE (reference sequence). The length of the CDR3 is 13 residues. The CDR3: CASSLQVTGELFF. The CDR3 DNA reads TGTGCCAGCAGCTTGCAGGTTACCGGGGAGCTGTTTTTT.

This clone was detected only once. The genes are TRBV4-2 and TRBJ2-1, with 10 bases that match TRBD2. This CDR3 contains 17 residues. After removal of 3 bases from V and 8 bases from J, the junction contained 13 bases not matched to a gene. Looked up from germline, CDR1 is LGHNA and CDR2 is YNFKEQ. DNA for the CDR3: TGTGCCAGCAGCCAGTCCCAGCGGGAGGGCCTGGTCCATGAGCAGTTCTTC. Its protein product is CASSQSQREGLVHEQFF.

The rearrangement uses TRBV19 and TRBJ1-1; D is undetermined. Per the germline V gene, CDR1 is LNHDA and CDR2 is SQIVND (reference sequence). This CDR3 comprises 13 residues. V was pared by 4 bases and J by 2 bases, with 8 bases between. CDR3: CASSKGDNTEAFF. Written as DNA, the CDR3 is TGTGCCAGTAGTAAGGGAGATAACACTGAAGCTTTCTTT. Complete variable domain (other parts from reference TRBV19 and TRBJ1-1): DGGITQSPKYLFRKEGQNVTLSCEQNLNHDAMYWYRQDPGQGLRLIYYSQIVNDFQKGDIAEGYSVSREKKESFPLTVTSAQKNPTAFYLCASSKGDNTEAFFGQGTRLTVV.

The chain is built from TRBV30 and TRBJ1-5; tentative D call: TRBD1 (5 bases). This CDR3 spans 18 amino acids. Per germline, CDR1 GTSNPN and CDR2 SVGIG (reference sequence). V dropped 0 bases and J dropped 0 bases, with 18 bases sitting between them. The CDR3 sequence: CAWSVRFGADDSNQPQHF. The DNA for the CDR3 is TGTGCCTGGAGTGTAAGGTTCGGGGCCGATGATAGCAATCAGCCCCAGCATTTT. Full variable domain (outside the CDR3, taken from reference TRBV30 and TRBJ1-5): SQTIHQWPATLVQPVGSPLSLECTVEGTSNPNLYWYRQAAGRGLQLLFYSVGIGQISSEVPQNLSASRPQDRQFILSSKKLLLSDSGFYLCAWSVRFGADDSNQPQHFGDGTRLSIL.

The V call is TRBV19, the J call TRBJ2-1; 7 bases map to TRBD1. The CDR3 loop spans 15 amino acids. Losses at the gene ends were 6 bases for V and 4 bases for J; bases not matched to a gene: 9. Germline CDR1 LNHDA, CDR2 SQIVND (reference sequence). CDR3 coding DNA: TGTGCCAGTAGCGCCTACAGGGGTTCTTACAATGAGCAGTTCTTC. This gives the protein CASSAYRGSYNEQFF.

The V call is TRBV11-2, the J call TRBJ1-2; the D is unclear. V lost 4 bases to trimming and J lost 4 bases, with 13 bases between them. The CDR3 covers 14 residues. Germline V gives CDR1 SGHAT, CDR2 FQNNGV. CDR3 sequence: CASSSSVYRYGYTF. CDR3 bases: TGTGCCAGCAGCTCCAGCGTCTACCGCTATGGCTACACCTTC. Filled out from reference TRBV11-2 and TRBJ1-2, the complete variable domain reads EAGVAQSPRYKIIEKRQSVAFWCNPISGHATLYWYQQILGQGPKLLIQFQNNGVVDDSQLPKDRFSAERLKGVDSTLKIQPAKLEDSAVYLCASSSSVYRYGYTFGSGTRLTVV.

The chain combines TRBV10-3 with TRBJ1-3; no firm D call. V dropped 6 bases and J dropped 0 bases, with 12 bases sitting between them. This CDR3 contains 15 residues. The germline V gene encodes CDR1 ENHRY and CDR2 SYGVKD. In DNA form, the CDR3 reads TGTGCCATCAGCCAAGACGGAAACTCTGGAAACACCATATATTTT. It is translated as CAISQDGNSGNTIYF.

The V and J genes are TRBV5-5 and TRBJ2-7; 9 bases agree with TRBD1. Germline-derived CDR1 and CDR2 are SGHKS and YYEKEE (reference sequence). V was pared by 4 bases and J by 7 bases, with 15 bases of the junction left unmatched. This CDR3 is built from 16 residues. The CDR3, as DNA: TGTGCCAGCAGCATAATCCCGGGACAGGGAGCTGGGGAGCAGTACTTC. Translating it yields CASSIIPGQGAGEQYF.

J is TRBJ1-4 and V is TRBV6-1; D possibly corresponds to TRBD1 (5 bases). This CDR3 is 13 amino acids long. Germline CDR1 is MNHNS and CDR2 is SASEGT. Trimming left V 2 bases short and J 8 bases short, with 9 bases between. In DNA, the CDR3 is TGTGCCAGCAGTGAACGGGGGAGGGAAAAACTGTTTTTT. This gives the protein CASSERGREKLFF.